This T cell receptor beta chain is drawn from a study of T cell responses to AZD1222 COVID-19 vaccine. Some second doses came at about 4 weeks and others at about 12 weeks; these were pooled. The CDR3 contains 16 residues. V was trimmed by 3 bases and J by 2 bases, leaving 15 bases between them. Germline V gene lookup returns CDR1 MNHEY and CDR2 SMNVEV (reference sequence). Sequencing used immunoSEQ multiplex PCR; TCRdb keeps in-frame clones, though not all of them. The data show about 110,000 clones, 70% to 90% seen once. Study-wide results and limits: CD4 TCRs linked to vaccination spanned spike, dominating at 160-218 and 743-854. The donors showed a predominance of white British ancestry and of females, with possible underestimation of clonal diversity.

A word on this clone: Its antigen is not known.

The material was peripheral blood, obtained 28 days after the second AZD1222 dose. This chain uses TRBV27 with TRBJ2-3, with D perhaps TRBD2 (5 bases). The TCR originated in an adult who received the AZD1222 COVID-19 vaccine. CDR3 protein: CASSFRAGGVTDTQYF. The CDR3 DNA reads TGTGCCAGCAGTTTTAGGGCGGGTGGGGTCACAGATACGCAGTATTTT.